This entry concerns a single TCR beta chain. Antigen: not known. Time point: cycle 4 day 1 (C4D1), after more than five weeks of nivolumab. All patients experienced relapse after autologous stem cell transplantation, and brentuximab vedotin exposure was variable. Each best response was a complete response, a partial response or progressive disease. V lost 5 bases and J lost 2, with 8 bases in between. Looked up from germline, CDR1 is SNHLY and CDR2 is FYNNEI. The CDR3 has 13 amino acids. This entry belongs to a study of PD-1 blockade in classical Hodgkin lymphoma. Study conclusions and caveats: Still unresolved is the cause of the repertoire differences, which may be disease activity or prior therapy. At baseline, newly diagnosed patients reportedly showed less TCR diversity than healthy donors.

Generated by immunoSEQ multiplex PCR, the TCRdb table keeps only in-frame clones and is missing some. The table shows around 92,000 clones, with 83% occurring only once. The material sequenced was peripheral blood mononuclear cells (PBMCs), taken before the fourth cycle of nivolumab. J is TRBJ2-3 and V is TRBV2, with unresolved D. The source of this sequence is a human donor with classical Hodgkin lymphoma. CDR3 in amino acids: CASSPSSTDTQYF. CDR3 bases: TGTGCCAGCAGTCCTAGTTCCACAGATACGCAGTATTTT. The full variable domain, with the rest looked up from reference TRBV2 and TRBJ2-3, is EPEVTQTPSHQVTQMGQEVILRCVPISNHLYFYWYRQILGQKVEFLVSFYNNEISEKSEIFDDQFSVERPDGSNFTLKIRSTKLEDSAMYFCASSPSSTDTQYFGPGTRLTVL.